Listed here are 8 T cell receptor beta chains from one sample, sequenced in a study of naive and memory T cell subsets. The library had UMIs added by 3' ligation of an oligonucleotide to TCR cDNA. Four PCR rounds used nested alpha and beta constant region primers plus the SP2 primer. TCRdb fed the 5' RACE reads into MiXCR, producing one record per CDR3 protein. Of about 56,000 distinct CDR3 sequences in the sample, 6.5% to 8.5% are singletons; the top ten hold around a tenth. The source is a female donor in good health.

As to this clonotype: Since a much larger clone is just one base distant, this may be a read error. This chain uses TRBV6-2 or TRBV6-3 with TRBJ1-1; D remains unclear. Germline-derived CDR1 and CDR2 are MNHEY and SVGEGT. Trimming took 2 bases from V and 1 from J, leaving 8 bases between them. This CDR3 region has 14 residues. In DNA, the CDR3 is TGTGCCAGCAGTTACCACAGCCGGAACACTGAAGCTTTCTTT. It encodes CASSYHSRNTEAFF.

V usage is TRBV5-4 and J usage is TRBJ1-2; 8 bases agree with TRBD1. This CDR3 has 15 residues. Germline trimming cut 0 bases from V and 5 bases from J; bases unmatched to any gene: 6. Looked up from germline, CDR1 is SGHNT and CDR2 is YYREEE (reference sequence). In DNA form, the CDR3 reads TGTGCCAGCAGCTTGGGTGACAGGGGAGGGTATGGCTACACCTTC. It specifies CASSLGDRGGYGYTF. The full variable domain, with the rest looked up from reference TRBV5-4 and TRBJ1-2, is ETGVTQSPTHLIKTRGQQVTLRCSSQSGHNTVSWYQQALGQGPQFIFQYYREEENGRGNFPPRFSGLQFPNYSSELNVNALELDDSALYLCASSLGDRGGYGYTFGSGTRLTVV.

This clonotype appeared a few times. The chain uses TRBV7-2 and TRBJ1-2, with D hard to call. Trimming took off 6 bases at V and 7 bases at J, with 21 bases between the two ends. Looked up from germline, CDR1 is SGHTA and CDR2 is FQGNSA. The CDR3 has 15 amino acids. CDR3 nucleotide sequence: TGTGCCAGCAGACGGGTCGGGTCCCAATACAGTGGCTACACCTTC. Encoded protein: CASRRVGSQYSGYTF.

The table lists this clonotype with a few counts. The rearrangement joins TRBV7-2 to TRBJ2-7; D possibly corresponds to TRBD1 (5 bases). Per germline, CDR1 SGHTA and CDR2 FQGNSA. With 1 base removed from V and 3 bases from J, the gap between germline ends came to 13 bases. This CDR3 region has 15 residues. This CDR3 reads CASSLEEQAFYEQYF. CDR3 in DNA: TGTGCCAGCAGCTTAGAAGAACAGGCGTTCTACGAGCAGTACTTC.

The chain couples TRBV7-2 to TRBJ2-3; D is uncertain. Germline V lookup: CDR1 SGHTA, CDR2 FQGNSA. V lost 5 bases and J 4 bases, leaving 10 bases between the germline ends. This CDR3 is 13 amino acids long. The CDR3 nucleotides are TGTGCCAGCAGCCCGGAACGAGCAGATACGCAGTATTTT. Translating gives CASSPERADTQYF.

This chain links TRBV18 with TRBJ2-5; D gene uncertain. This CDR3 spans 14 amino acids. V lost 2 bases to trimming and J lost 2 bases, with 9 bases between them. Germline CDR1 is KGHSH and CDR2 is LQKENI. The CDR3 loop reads CASSPTSSQETQYF. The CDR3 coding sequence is TGTGCCAGCTCACCAACCTCATCTCAAGAGACCCAGTACTTC.

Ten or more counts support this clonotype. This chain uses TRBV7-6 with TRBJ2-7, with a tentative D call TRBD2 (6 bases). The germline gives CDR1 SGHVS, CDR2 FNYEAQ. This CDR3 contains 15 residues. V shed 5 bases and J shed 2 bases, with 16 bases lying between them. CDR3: CASSPLRGETYEQYF. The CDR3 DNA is TGTGCCAGCAGCCCGCTGCGGGGCGAAACCTACGAGCAGTACTTC.

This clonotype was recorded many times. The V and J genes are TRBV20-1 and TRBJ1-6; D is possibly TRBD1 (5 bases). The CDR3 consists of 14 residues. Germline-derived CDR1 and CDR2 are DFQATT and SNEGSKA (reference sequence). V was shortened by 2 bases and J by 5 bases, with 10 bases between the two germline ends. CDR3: CSARSGGNNSPLHF. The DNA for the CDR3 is TGCAGTGCTAGATCGGGGGGGAATAATTCACCCCTCCACTTT.